This T cell receptor (beta chain) was retrieved from a study of tumor-infiltrating lymphocytes in oesophageal squamous cell carcinoma. TCRdb re-derived calls from the PCR reads in MiXCR, one entry per CDR3 protein. The top ten clones hold less than 50% of a sample with approximately 20,000 distinct CDR3 sequences, roughly 40% of them seen once. The CDR3 extends over 15 amino acids. The TCR was taken from a male donor with esophageal squamous cell carcinoma. The J gene is TRBJ2-7, the V gene TRBV12-3 or TRBV12-4, with D possibly TRBD2 on 5 matching bases. The end of the DNA is better explained by TRBJ2-1, so the J call may be wrong. Sequenced material: esophageal tumor tissue. The CDR3 protein is CASRRTLNSYNEQFF. The DNA of the CDR3 is TGTGCCAGCAGGCGGACTCTTAACTCCTACAATGAGCAGTTCTTC.